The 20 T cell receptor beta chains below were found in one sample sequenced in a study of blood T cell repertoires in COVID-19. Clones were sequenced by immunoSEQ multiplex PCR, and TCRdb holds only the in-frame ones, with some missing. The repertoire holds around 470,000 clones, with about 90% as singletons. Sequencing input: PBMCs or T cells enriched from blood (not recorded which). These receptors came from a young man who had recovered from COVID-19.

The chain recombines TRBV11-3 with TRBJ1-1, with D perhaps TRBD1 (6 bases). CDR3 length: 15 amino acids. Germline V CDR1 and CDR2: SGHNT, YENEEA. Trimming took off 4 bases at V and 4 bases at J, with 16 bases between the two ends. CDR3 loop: CASSYLTQGGTEAFF. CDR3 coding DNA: TGTGCCAGCAGCTATCTTACACAGGGTGGCACTGAAGCTTTCTTT. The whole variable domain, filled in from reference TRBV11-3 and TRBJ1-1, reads EAGVVQSPRYKIIEKKQPVAFWCNPISGHNTLYWYLQNLGQGPELLIRYENEEAVDDSQLPKDRFSAERLKGVDSTLKIQPAELGDSAVYLCASSYLTQGGTEAFFGQGTRLTVV.

CDR3 DNA: TGTGCCAGCAGCCGGACAGGGATGGCCAAAAACATTCAGTACTTC. Translating it yields CASSRTGMAKNIQYF. The rearrangement links TRBV13 to TRBJ2-4; 8 bases match TRBD1. The CDR3 has 15 residues. Unmatched junction bases numbered 4, after V lost 5 bases and J lost 1 base. CDR1 PRHDT and CDR2 FYEKMQ come from the germline V gene (reference sequence).

The CDR3 DNA reads as TGTGCCAGCAGACTTTCTAGCGGGAGGGGGAATGAGCAGTTCTTC. It codes for CASRLSSGRGNEQFF. The rearrangement joins TRBV6-5 to TRBJ2-1; 12 bases agree with TRBD2. The CDR3 length is 15 residues. The germline gives CDR1 MNHEY, CDR2 SVGAGI. V was clipped by 6 bases and J by 7 bases; unmatched bases: 7.

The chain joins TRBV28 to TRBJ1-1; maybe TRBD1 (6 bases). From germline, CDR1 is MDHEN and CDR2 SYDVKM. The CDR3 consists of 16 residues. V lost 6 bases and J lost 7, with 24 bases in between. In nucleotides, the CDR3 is TGTGCCAGCAGCCCCTTTAACTCCGGGACAATTCGTGAAGCTTTCTTT. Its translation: CASSPFNSGTIREAFF.

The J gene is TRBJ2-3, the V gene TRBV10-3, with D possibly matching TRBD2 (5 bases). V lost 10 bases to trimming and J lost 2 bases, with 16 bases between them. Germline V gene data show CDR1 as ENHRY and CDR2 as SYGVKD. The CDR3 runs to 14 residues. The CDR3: CATTAGGPTDTQYF. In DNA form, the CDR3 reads TGTGCCACCACTGCGGGCGGACCCACAGATACGCAGTATTTT.

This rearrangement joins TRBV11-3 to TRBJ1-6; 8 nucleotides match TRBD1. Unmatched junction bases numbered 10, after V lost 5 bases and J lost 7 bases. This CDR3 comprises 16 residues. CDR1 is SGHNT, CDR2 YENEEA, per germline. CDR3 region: CASSIPTGERNSPLHF. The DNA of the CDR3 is TGTGCCAGCAGCATCCCGACAGGGGAGAGGAATTCACCCCTCCACTTT.

This CDR3 reads CASRLEPNTGELFF. The CDR3 coding sequence is TGTGCCAGCAGGCTAGAACCGAACACCGGGGAGCTGTTTTTT. The chain is built from TRBV6-5 and TRBJ2-2; D is undetermined. The CDR3 totals 14 residues. The V gene lost 6 bases and the J gene lost 0 bases, with 8 bases spanning the gap. Per the germline V gene, CDR1 is MNHEY and CDR2 is SVGAGI.

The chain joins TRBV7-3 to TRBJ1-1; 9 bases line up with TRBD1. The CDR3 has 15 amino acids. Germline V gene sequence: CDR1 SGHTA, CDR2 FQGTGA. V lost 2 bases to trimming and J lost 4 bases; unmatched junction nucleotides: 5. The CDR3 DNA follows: TGTGCCAGCAGCTTAGCCGGGACAGGGTCCACTGAAGCTTTCTTT. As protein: CASSLAGTGSTEAFF.

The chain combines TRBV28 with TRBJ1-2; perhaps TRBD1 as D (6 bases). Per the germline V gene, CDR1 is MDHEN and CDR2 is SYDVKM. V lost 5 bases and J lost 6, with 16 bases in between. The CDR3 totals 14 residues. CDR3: CASSTFRGSDGYTF. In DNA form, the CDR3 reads TGTGCCAGCAGTACTTTCAGGGGATCCGATGGCTACACCTTC.

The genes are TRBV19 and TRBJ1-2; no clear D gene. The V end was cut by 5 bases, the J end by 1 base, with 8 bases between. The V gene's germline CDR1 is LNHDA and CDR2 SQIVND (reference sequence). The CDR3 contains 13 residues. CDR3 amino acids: CASSAGSNYGYTF. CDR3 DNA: TGTGCCAGTAGTGCCGGGAGTAACTATGGCTACACCTTC.

The CDR3 nucleotides are TGTGCCAGCACTCAGAATTTCAATCAGCCCCAGCATTTT. Its translation is CASTQNFNQPQHF. V gene TRBV6-5 combines with J gene TRBJ1-5; D ambiguous. CDR1 MNHEY and CDR2 SVGAGI come from the germline V gene. The V end was cut by 7 bases, the J end by 3 bases, with 10 bases between. The CDR3 totals 13 residues.

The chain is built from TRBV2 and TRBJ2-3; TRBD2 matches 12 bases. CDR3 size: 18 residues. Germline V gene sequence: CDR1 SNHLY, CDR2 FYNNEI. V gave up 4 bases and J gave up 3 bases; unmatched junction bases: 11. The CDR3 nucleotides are TGTGCCAGCAGTGGGACTAGCGGGGCCCCGCGAGGTACAGATACGCAGTATTTT. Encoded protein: CASSGTSGAPRGTDTQYF.

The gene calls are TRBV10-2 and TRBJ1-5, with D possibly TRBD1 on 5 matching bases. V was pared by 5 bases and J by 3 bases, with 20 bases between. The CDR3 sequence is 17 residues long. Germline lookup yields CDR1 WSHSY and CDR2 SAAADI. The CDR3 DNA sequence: TGCGCCAGCAGTATGGGACTCGGGGATTTGGTCAATCAGCCCCAGCATTTT. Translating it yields CASSMGLGDLVNQPQHF.

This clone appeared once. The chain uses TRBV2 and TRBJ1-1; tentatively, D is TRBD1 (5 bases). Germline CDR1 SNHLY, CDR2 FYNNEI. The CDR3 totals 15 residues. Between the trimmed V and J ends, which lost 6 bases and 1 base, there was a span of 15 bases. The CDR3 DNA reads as TGTGCCAGCAGGGCAGGGCTACCAGAGAACACTGAAGCTTTCTTT. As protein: CASRAGLPENTEAFF.

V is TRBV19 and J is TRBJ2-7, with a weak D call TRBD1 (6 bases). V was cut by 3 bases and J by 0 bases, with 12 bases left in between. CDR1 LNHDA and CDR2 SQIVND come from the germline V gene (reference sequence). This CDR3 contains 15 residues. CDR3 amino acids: CASSISRTASYEQYF. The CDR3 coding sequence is TGTGCCAGTAGTATCTCTAGGACAGCCTCCTACGAGCAGTACTTC. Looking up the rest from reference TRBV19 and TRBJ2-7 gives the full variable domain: DGGITQSPKYLFRKEGQNVTLSCEQNLNHDAMYWYRQDPGQGLRLIYYSQIVNDFQKGDIAEGYSVSREKKESFPLTVTSAQKNPTAFYLCASSISRTASYEQYFGPGTRLTVT.

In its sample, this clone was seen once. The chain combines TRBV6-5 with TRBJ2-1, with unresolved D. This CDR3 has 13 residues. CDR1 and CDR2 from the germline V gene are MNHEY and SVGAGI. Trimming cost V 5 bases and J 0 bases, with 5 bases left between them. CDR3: CASSLSSYNEQFF. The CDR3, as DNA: TGTGCCAGCAGTCTTAGCTCCTACAATGAGCAGTTCTTC.

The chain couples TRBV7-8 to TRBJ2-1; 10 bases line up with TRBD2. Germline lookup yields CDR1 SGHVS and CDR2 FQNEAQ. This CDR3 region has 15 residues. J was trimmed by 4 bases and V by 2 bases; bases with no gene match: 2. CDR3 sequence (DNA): TGTGCCAGCAGCTTAACTAGCGGGAATTACAATGAGCAGTTCTTC. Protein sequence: CASSLTSGNYNEQFF.

The CDR3 spells CASNLHPGQGNRELFF. In DNA form, the CDR3 reads TGTGCCAGTAACCTACATCCGGGACAGGGGAACCGGGAGCTGTTTTTT. The gene calls are TRBV19 and TRBJ2-2; 10 bases match TRBD1. CDR1 and CDR2 (germline): LNHDA, SQIVND (reference sequence). V dropped 7 bases and J dropped 9; count of bases not matched to a gene: 14. The CDR3 spans 16 residues.

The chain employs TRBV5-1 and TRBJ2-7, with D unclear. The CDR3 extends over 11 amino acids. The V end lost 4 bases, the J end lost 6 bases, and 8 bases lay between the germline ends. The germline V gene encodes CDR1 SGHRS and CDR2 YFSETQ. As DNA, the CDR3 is TGCGCCAGCAGCACTGATTCCGAGCAGTACTTC. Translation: CASSTDSEQYF. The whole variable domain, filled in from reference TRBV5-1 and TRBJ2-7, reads KAGVTQTPRYLIKTRGQQVTLSCSPISGHRSVSWYQQTPGQGLQFLFEYFSETQRNKGNFPGRFSGRQFSNSRSEMNVSTLELGDSALYLCASSTDSEQYFGPGTRLTVT.

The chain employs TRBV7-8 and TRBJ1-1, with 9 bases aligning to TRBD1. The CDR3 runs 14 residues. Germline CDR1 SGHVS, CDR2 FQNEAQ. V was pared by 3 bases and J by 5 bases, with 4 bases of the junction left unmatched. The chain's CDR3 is CASSLTGGNTEAFF. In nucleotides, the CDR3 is TGTGCCAGCAGCTTGACAGGGGGGAATACTGAAGCTTTCTTT.